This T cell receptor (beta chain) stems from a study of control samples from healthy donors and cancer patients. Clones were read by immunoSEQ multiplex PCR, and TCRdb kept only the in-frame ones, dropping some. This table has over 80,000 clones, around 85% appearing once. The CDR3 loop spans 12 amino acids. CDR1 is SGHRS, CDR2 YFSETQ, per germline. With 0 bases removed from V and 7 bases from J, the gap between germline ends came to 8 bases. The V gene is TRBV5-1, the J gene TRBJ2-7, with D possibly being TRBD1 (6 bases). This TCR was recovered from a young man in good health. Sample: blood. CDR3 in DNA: TGCGCCAGCAGCTTGGACAGGGCTGAGCAGTACTTC. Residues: CASSLDRAEQYF.